This T cell receptor beta chain was found in a study of graft-versus-host responses after intestinal transplantation. This clone was recorded a few times. The assay was immunoSEQ multiplex PCR, and TCRdb's table has in-frame clones only and misses some. The sample records about 39,000 clones, about 92% being singletons. This CDR3 is built from 16 residues. The germline CDR1 and CDR2 sequences are SQVTM and ANQGSEA. The junction had 8 bases not matched to a gene; V was cut back by 0 bases and J by 2 bases. The origin of this receptor is a human patient who received an intestinal transplant, so some T cells may come from the graft donor. The gene calls are TRBV29-1 and TRBJ2-5; 8 bases fit TRBD2. The material was PBMCs, obtained roughly 110 weeks after intestinal transplantation. DNA of the CDR3: TGCAGCGTTGAAGATGTTGCGGGGGGTTTGCAAGAGACCCAGTACTTC. Its translation is CSVEDVAGGLQETQYF. The full variable domain, in which reference TRBV29-1 and TRBJ2-5 provide the parts outside the CDR3, is SAVISQKPSRDICQRGTSLTIQCQVDSQVTMMFWYRQQPGQSLTLIATANQGSEATYESGFVIDKFPISRPNLTFSTLTVSNMSPEDSSIYLCSVEDVAGGLQETQYFGPGTRLLVL.